A single sample gave rise to the 27 T cell receptor beta chains below, sequenced in a study of T cell repertoires in cytomegalovirus infection. TCRdb used MiXCR to reprocess the reads, holding one entry per CDR3 protein. The sample has approximately 500,000 distinct CDR3 sequences, approximately 17% seen once. Source material: CD8+ T cells from PBMCs. The receptors were gathered from a human donor in good health (CMV status not recorded). Some clones in this sample may be carry-over from other donors' samples.

This clonotype was counted many times. The V and J genes are TRBV10-3 and TRBJ1-1; no reliable D call. The CDR3 extends over 14 amino acids. Trimming shortened V by 6 bases and J by 1 base, and 12 bases separated the two germline ends. Germline V gives CDR1 ENHRY, CDR2 SYGVKD. The CDR3 region is CAIRELTPNTEAFF. The CDR3 nucleotides are TGTGCCATCAGGGAGCTTACACCGAACACTGAAGCTTTCTTT.

The J gene is TRBJ2-1, the V gene TRBV2; TRBD2 aligns across 12 bases. Germline-derived CDR1 and CDR2 are SNHLY and FYNNEI. V was pared by 6 bases and J by 0 bases, with 9 bases of the junction left unmatched. CDR3 length: 18 residues. For the CDR3, the DNA is TGTGCCAGCAGGGGACTAGCGGGTATTACGAGCTCCTACAATGAGCAGTTCTTC. It codes for CASRGLAGITSSYNEQFF.

This clonotype has ten or more counts. Compared with germline, one end of the junction differs, possibly owing to a read error. The J gene is TRBJ1-1, the V gene TRBV12-3 or TRBV12-4; D might be TRBD1 (6 bases). This CDR3 is 13 amino acids long. In DNA form, the CDR3 reads TGTGCCAGCAGCTTAGGGGGGCGGACTGAAGCTTTCTTT. Its translation is CASSLGGRTEAFF.

Many counts were recorded for this clonotype. The CDR3 protein is CASSYGVGWQEAGKLFF. The DNA for the CDR3 is TGTGCCAGCAGTTACGGCGTTGGTTGGCAGGAGGCGGGAAAACTGTTTTTT. V and J are TRBV6-2 or TRBV6-3 and TRBJ1-4; D gene ambiguous. Trimming shortened V by 2 bases and J by 10 bases, and 23 bases separated the two germline ends. The CDR3 contains 17 residues. CDR1 is MNHEY, CDR2 SVGEGT, per germline.

The chain couples TRBV29-1 to TRBJ2-7; 8 bases agree with TRBD1. CDR3 size: 14 residues. Germline V gene lookup returns CDR1 SQVTM and CDR2 ANQGSEA. The J segment lost 3 bases and the V segment lost 4 bases, leaving 8 bases of the junction unmatched. CDR3 DNA sequence: TGCAGCGTTGGCTCAAACGGACAGGGCTACGAGCAGTACTTC. This gives the protein CSVGSNGQGYEQYF.

The table lists this clonotype with a few counts. The V call is TRBV20-1, the J call TRBJ2-1; no clear D. Trimming removed 6 bases at V and 0 bases at J, with 15 bases between. This CDR3 is built from 15 residues. From germline, CDR1 is DFQATT and CDR2 SNEGSKA (reference sequence). The CDR3 loop is CSAPSGSSSYNEQFF. CDR3 in DNA: TGCAGTGCGCCGTCAGGCTCGAGCTCCTACAATGAGCAGTTCTTC.

A few counts support this clonotype. The rearrangement links TRBV27 to TRBJ2-3; D unresolved. Germline V gives CDR1 MNHEY, CDR2 SMNVEV (reference sequence). V was clipped by 2 bases and J by 6 bases, with 9 bases between them. This CDR3 region has 13 residues. Here the CDR3 reads CASSLGWADTQYF. CDR3 DNA: TGTGCCAGCAGTTTAGGGTGGGCGGATACGCAGTATTTT.

The table lists this clonotype with a few counts. This chain connects TRBV24-1 to TRBJ1-5; 9 positions match TRBD1. CDR3 length: 18 residues. Germline lookup yields CDR1 KGHDR and CDR2 SFDVKD. V lost 3 bases and J lost 3; bases outside the gene matches: 11. CDR3 amino acids: CATSDKGTGRGNNQPQHF. CDR3 bases: TGTGCCACCAGTGATAAGGGGACAGGGCGGGGAAACAATCAGCCCCAGCATTTT.

This clonotype has a handful of counts. In DNA, the CDR3 is TGTGCCAGCAATACAGTGAGCTCTGGGGCCAACGTCCTGACTTTC. Its translation: CASNTVSSGANVLTF. V gene TRBV27 combines with J gene TRBJ2-6; no reliable D call. The CDR3 runs to 15 residues. V gave up 7 bases and J gave up 0 bases, with 10 bases separating them. Germline V CDR1 and CDR2: MNHEY, SMNVEV (reference sequence).

This clonotype was seen only a few times. J is TRBJ1-1 and V is TRBV5-1; TRBD1 might be the D (5 bases). From germline, CDR1 is SGHRS and CDR2 YFSETQ. Trimming took 4 bases from V and 9 from J, leaving 10 bases between them. This CDR3 spans 11 amino acids. The chain's CDR3 is CASSRDQQAFF. CDR3 coding DNA: TGCGCCAGCAGCCGGGACCAGCAAGCTTTCTTT.

This clonotype was recorded at least ten times. J is TRBJ2-7 and V is TRBV12-3 or TRBV12-4; D unresolved. V was cut by 3 bases and J by 0 bases, with 9 bases left in between. There are 14 residues in the CDR3. The CDR3 loop reads CASSLPSLSYEQYF. CDR3 in DNA: TGTGCCAGCAGTTTGCCCTCCCTCTCCTACGAGCAGTACTTC.

This clonotype was found many times. This sequence joins TRBV6-5 and TRBJ2-3; 7 nucleotides line up with TRBD2. The V segment lost 6 bases and the J segment 0 bases; nucleotides outside the gene matches: 12. The CDR3 loop spans 17 amino acids. Germline CDR1 is MNHEY and CDR2 is SVGAGI. CDR3 in amino acids: CASSLSEGAGSTDTQYF. The CDR3 DNA follows: TGTGCCAGCAGCCTCTCAGAGGGAGCGGGGAGCACAGATACGCAGTATTTT.

This clonotype occurred many times. This CDR3 is CASSLTPGGSGDTQYF. The CDR3 DNA reads TGTGCCAGCAGCTTAACGCCGGGTGGGAGCGGGGATACGCAGTATTTT. V is TRBV7-3 and J is TRBJ2-3; D is possibly TRBD2 (6 bases). This CDR3 is 16 amino acids long. V lost 0 bases and J lost 6, with 16 bases in between. The germline gives CDR1 SGHTA, CDR2 FQGTGA.

The chain has TRBV28 and TRBJ2-7; D gene uncertain. Deletions cut 7 bases from V and 2 bases from J, with 12 bases between. CDR3 size: 13 residues. CDR1 and CDR2 from the germline V gene are MDHEN and SYDVKM. The CDR3 coding sequence is TGTGCCAGCAAATCAACCAATACCTACGAGCAGTACTTC. Translating it yields CASKSTNTYEQYF.

This clonotype occurred many times. This sequence joins TRBV7-9 and TRBJ2-5; perhaps TRBD1 as D (6 bases). The V end lost 8 bases, the J end lost 0 bases, and 13 bases lay between the germline ends. This CDR3 is 14 amino acids long. The germline gives CDR1 SEHNR, CDR2 FQNEAQ (reference sequence). The CDR3 DNA is TGTGCCAGCTACGGACAGTCTAACCAAGAGACCCAGTACTTC. Its translation: CASYGQSNQETQYF.

This rearrangement joins TRBV6-1 to TRBJ2-7, with D maybe TRBD1 (5 bases). CDR1 is MNHNS, CDR2 SASEGT, per germline. The CDR3 covers 15 residues. Trimming shortened V by 2 bases and J by 7 bases, and 18 bases separated the two germline ends. CDR3 loop: CASSEQGRVYYEQYF. In DNA, the CDR3 is TGTGCCAGCAGTGAACAGGGTCGGGTCTACTATGAGCAGTACTTC.

The CDR3 coding sequence is TGTGCCAGCAGCGAGGGGGGACAAATCAATGAGCAGTTCTTC. Its protein is CASSEGGQINEQFF. The chain couples TRBV9 to TRBJ2-1; the D call may be TRBD1 or TRBD2 (6 bases each). The CDR3 consists of 14 residues. Deletions cut 3 bases from V and 6 bases from J, with 13 bases between. The V gene's germline CDR1 is SGDLS and CDR2 YYNGEE.

This clonotype was counted only a few times. The genes are TRBV5-1 and TRBJ1-1; D is unclear. Germline loops: CDR1 SGHRS, CDR2 YFSETQ. Trimming took off 0 bases at V and 0 bases at J, with 9 bases between the two ends. The CDR3 covers 15 residues. The CDR3 bases are TGCGCCAGCAGCTTGGAGGTGGAAATGAACACTGAAGCTTTCTTT. Protein sequence: CASSLEVEMNTEAFF.

This clonotype was recorded a few times. This chain uses TRBV24-1 with TRBJ2-1, with 9 nucleotides matching TRBD2. This CDR3 comprises 16 residues. The germline V gene encodes CDR1 KGHDR and CDR2 SFDVKD. Unmatched junction bases numbered 11, after V lost 4 bases and J lost 8 bases. Here the CDR3 reads CATSDPPAGGIDEQFF. The CDR3, as DNA: TGTGCCACCAGTGACCCACCCGCGGGAGGGATCGATGAGCAGTTCTTC.

As regards this clonotype: One junction end does not reproduce the germline sequence, and a read error may be involved. The V gene is TRBV28, the J gene TRBJ1-6, with D hard to call. Germline-derived CDR1 and CDR2 are MDHEN and SYDVKM. This CDR3 spans 20 amino acids. The CDR3 region is CARKALSADASTTNTSPHHF. DNA for the CDR3: TGTGCCAGGAAGGCCCTTTCTGCCGATGCTTCAACGACTAATACTTCACCCCACCACTTT.

This clonotype was counted ten times or more. The chain links TRBV6-6 to TRBJ1-4, with D possibly matching TRBD1 (6 bases). The V gene's germline CDR1 is MNHNY and CDR2 SVGAGI (reference sequence). The V end lost 0 bases, the J end lost 7 bases, and 15 bases lay between the germline ends. The CDR3 runs 16 residues. The CDR3 DNA follows: TGTGCCAGCAGTTACTCTAGGGGGTCCAGTCCTGAAAAACTGTTTTTT. It is translated as CASSYSRGSSPEKLFF.

This clonotype has just a few counts. This chain joins TRBV4-2 and TRBJ2-2; D unresolved. V was trimmed by 1 base and J by 2 bases, leaving 5 bases between them. Germline V CDR1 and CDR2: LGHNA, YNFKEQ. This CDR3 spans 14 amino acids. CDR3 nucleotide sequence: TGTGCCAGCAGCCAAGCCCACAACACCGGGGAGCTGTTTTTT. This codes for CASSQAHNTGELFF.

This clonotype was counted many times. The chain combines TRBV7-8 with TRBJ2-1; 10 bases map to TRBD2. This CDR3 contains 20 residues. Germline V gene sequence: CDR1 SGHVS, CDR2 FQNEAQ. V lost 1 base to trimming and J lost 1 base; unmatched junction nucleotides: 13. This chain's CDR3 is CASSLVAASGSSGSYNEQFF. The CDR3 DNA follows: TGTGCCAGCAGCTTAGTGGCGGCTAGCGGGAGTAGTGGGTCCTACAATGAGCAGTTCTTC.

This chain links TRBV9 with TRBJ2-1; weak D call: TRBD2 (5 bases). Looked up from germline, CDR1 is SGDLS and CDR2 is YYNGEE. The CDR3 is 13 residues long. V gave up 1 base and J gave up 8 bases, with 10 bases separating them. CDR3 DNA sequence: TGTGCCAGCAGCGTATTAGCGAGGGATGAGCAGTTCTTC. It translates to CASSVLARDEQFF. Supplemented by reference TRBV9 and TRBJ2-1, the full variable domain reads DSGVTQTPKHLITATGQRVTLRCSPRSGDLSVYWYQQSLDQGLQFLIQYYNGEERAKGNILERFSAQQFPDLHSELNLSSLELGDSALYFCASSVLARDEQFFGPGTRLTVL.

A word on this clonotype: A much larger clone sits a single nucleotide away, making a read error possible. V gene TRBV6-2 or TRBV6-3 combines with J gene TRBJ2-1; D unclear. The CDR3 has 12 residues. Germline V gene lookup returns CDR1 MNHEY and CDR2 SVGEGT. CDR3 sequence: CASSYYSNGQFF. CDR3 nucleotide sequence: TGTGCCAGCAGTTACTACAGCAATGGGCAGTTCTTC.

This clonotype has ten or more counts. In DNA form, the CDR3 reads TGTGCCACCAGTGATCGGAGAGGGGGGTACGAGCAGTACTTC. As protein: CATSDRRGGYEQYF. The chain combines TRBV24-1 with TRBJ2-7, with D possibly called TRBD1 or TRBD2 (6 bases each). The CDR3 runs to 14 residues. Trimming removed 3 bases at V and 4 bases at J, with 12 bases between. Germline V gene lookup returns CDR1 KGHDR and CDR2 SFDVKD.

The CDR3 sequence is CASKLAGSTEAFF. DNA of the CDR3: TGTGCCAGTAAGCTGGCGGGAAGCACTGAAGCTTTCTTT. The gene calls are TRBV7-9 and TRBJ1-1, with D unclear. There are 13 residues in the CDR3. The germline V gene encodes CDR1 SEHNR and CDR2 FQNEAQ (reference sequence). Trimming removed 9 bases from V and 4 bases from J, with 15 bases in between.